One and the same sample provided the 29 T cell receptor beta chains below, sequenced in a study of shared clonotypes between healthy human individuals. The repertoire was sequenced with immunoSEQ multiplex PCR; TCRdb's copy has only in-frame clones and lacks some. The table lists around 1 million clones, roughly 72% of them singletons. Sequenced material: memory CD4+ T cells sorted from blood. Subset defined: CD45RA-negative fraction. All receptors derive from a young man in good health.

The rearrangement links TRBV7-2 to TRBJ1-5, with D tentatively TRBD1 (5 bases). CDR1 and CDR2 from the germline V gene are SGHTA and FQGNSA. CDR3 length: 13 residues. V lost 6 bases to trimming and J lost 5 bases, with 11 bases between them. The CDR3 DNA reads as TGTGCCAGCAGTCGTGACAGTTATCAGCCCCAGCATTTT. This codes for CASSRDSYQPQHF.

V and J are TRBV2 and TRBJ2-7, with D uncertain. The V end was cut by 3 bases, the J end by 2 bases, with 8 bases between. Germline V CDR1 and CDR2: SNHLY, FYNNEI. The CDR3 runs 13 residues. CDR3 loop: CASSDGVPYEQYF. The CDR3, as DNA: TGTGCCAGCAGTGATGGCGTCCCCTACGAGCAGTACTTC.

In this sample, this clone turned up a few times. The rearrangement links TRBV4-1 to TRBJ2-1; 10 bases are shared with TRBD2. V lost 2 bases and J lost 1; bases outside the gene matches: 5. Germline CDR1 is MGHRA and CDR2 is YSYEKL. There are 17 residues in the CDR3. CDR3 sequence reads: CASSQTPGLASYNEQFF. In DNA, the CDR3 is TGCGCCAGCAGCCAAACGCCGGGACTAGCGTCCTACAATGAGCAGTTCTTC.

V usage is TRBV11-3 and J usage is TRBJ1-3; 10 bases are a match to TRBD1. The V gene's germline CDR1 is SGHNT and CDR2 YENEEA. The CDR3 length is 15 residues. J gave up 8 bases and V 6 bases, and 10 bases lay outside the gene matches. The CDR3 spells CASSFGQGVEDTIYF. The CDR3 nucleotides are TGTGCCAGCAGTTTTGGACAGGGGGTTGAAGACACCATATATTTT.

The chain is built from TRBV5-1 and TRBJ2-7; TRBD1 aligns across 9 bases. Germline lookup yields CDR1 SGHRS and CDR2 YFSETQ. The CDR3 is 14 residues long. V shed 4 bases, J shed 6 bases, and the junction held 8 bases outside the gene matches. The CDR3 DNA sequence: TGCGCCAGCAGCCCGGGACAGGGAATTGGCGAGCAGTACTTC. Translation: CASSPGQGIGEQYF. Using reference TRBV5-1 and TRBJ2-7 for the parts outside the CDR3, the full variable domain is KAGVTQTPRYLIKTRGQQVTLSCSPISGHRSVSWYQQTPGQGLQFLFEYFSETQRNKGNFPGRFSGRQFSNSRSEMNVSTLELGDSALYLCASSPGQGIGEQYFGPGTRLTVT.

This rearrangement joins TRBV6-6 to TRBJ2-1, with a tentative D call TRBD1 (6 bases). V shed 4 bases and J shed 10 bases, with 17 bases lying between them. CDR3 length equals 14 residues. Looked up from germline, CDR1 is MNHNY and CDR2 is SVGAGI (reference sequence). As DNA, the CDR3 is TGTGCCAGCAGTTTGGCAGGGGCTACAGGAGAGCAGTTCTTC. This encodes CASSLAGATGEQFF.

The chain recombines TRBV6-6 with TRBJ1-1; D is unresolved. V lost 6 bases to trimming and J lost 1 base, with 12 bases between them. There are 14 residues in the CDR3. Germline CDR1 and CDR2: MNHNY and SVGAGI (reference sequence). DNA of the CDR3: TGTGCCAGCAGATCGGGGTTTCGGAACACTGAAGCTTTCTTT. Its translation is CASRSGFRNTEAFF.

Concerning this clone itself: The junction does not match germline at one end; this may be a read error. The chain employs TRBV6-6 and TRBJ2-7; maybe TRBD2 (6 bases). Germline V CDR1 and CDR2: MNHNY, SVGAGI (reference sequence). The CDR3 extends over 13 amino acids. CDR3 sequence (DNA): TGTGCCAGCAATTACGGGAGCTCCTACGAGCAGTACTTC. Residues: CASNYGSSYEQYF.

The chain uses TRBV4-1 and TRBJ2-2, with D unresolved. There are 14 residues in the CDR3. Per germline, CDR1 MGHRA and CDR2 YSYEKL. V was clipped by 0 bases and J by 9 bases, with 11 bases between them. The CDR3 DNA follows: TGCGCCAGCAGCCAAGATCGATCAGTTCGGGAGCTGTTTTTT. Protein sequence: CASSQDRSVRELFF.

The chain has TRBV5-1 and TRBJ2-5; the match to TRBD1 covers 10 bases. V shed 0 bases and J 5 bases; nucleotides not matched to a gene: 7. Per the germline V gene, CDR1 is SGHRS and CDR2 is YFSETQ. The CDR3 is 16 amino acids. The chain's CDR3 is CASSLGPGQGSETQYF. The CDR3 nucleotides read TGCGCCAGCAGCTTGGGCCCGGGACAGGGGTCGGAGACCCAGTACTTC.

The V call is TRBV6-5, the J call TRBJ2-7; TRBD1 or TRBD2 may be the D gene (5 bases each). The germline V gene encodes CDR1 MNHEY and CDR2 SVGAGI. V lost 0 bases and J 6 bases, leaving 12 bases between the germline ends. CDR3 length: 14 amino acids. The CDR3 nucleotides read TGTGCCAGCAGTTACTCGATAGGGACGTTCGAGCAGTACTTC. Translation: CASSYSIGTFEQYF.

V gene TRBV7-2 combines with J gene TRBJ2-7; D is ambiguous. V lost 1 base to trimming and J lost 4 bases, with 8 bases between them. The CDR3 length is 13 residues. Germline V gives CDR1 SGHTA, CDR2 FQGNSA. The CDR3 spells CASSLVFGYEQYF. DNA of the CDR3: TGTGCCAGCAGCTTAGTTTTTGGGTACGAGCAGTACTTC.

The chain is built from TRBV4-3 and TRBJ1-1; 7 bases are shared with TRBD1. Per germline, CDR1 LGHNA and CDR2 YSLEER. Unmatched junction bases numbered 6, after V lost 0 bases and J lost 5 bases. This CDR3 has 15 residues. The DNA of the CDR3 is TGCGCCAGCAGCCAAGAAAGGGGGCTTTGGACTGAAGCTTTCTTT. It specifies CASSQERGLWTEAFF.

The rearrangement uses TRBV7-9 and TRBJ2-7, with a possible D match to TRBD2 (6 bases). The CDR3 is 15 residues long. With 5 bases removed from V and 3 bases from J, the gap between germline ends came to 17 bases. Germline CDR1 and CDR2: SEHNR and FQNEAQ (reference sequence). In DNA, the CDR3 is TGTGCCAGCAGCCCGACGACTAGGTACGACTACGAGCAGTACTTC. Translating it yields CASSPTTRYDYEQYF.

The chain is built from TRBV30 and TRBJ2-7; 9 bases match TRBD2. The length of the CDR3 is 15 residues. The ends lost 2 bases at V and 5 bases at J; junction bases unmatched: 10. In germline, CDR1 is GTSNPN, CDR2 SVGIG (reference sequence). CDR3 sequence reads: CAWSRGGGRDHEQYF. CDR3 in DNA: TGTGCCTGGAGTCGCGGTGGCGGGAGGGACCACGAGCAGTACTTC. Full variable domain (missing parts from reference TRBV30 and TRBJ2-7): SQTIHQWPATLVQPVGSPLSLECTVEGTSNPNLYWYRQAAGRGLQLLFYSVGIGQISSEVPQNLSASRPQDRQFILSSKKLLLSDSGFYLCAWSRGGGRDHEQYFGPGTRLTVT.

The gene calls are TRBV28 and TRBJ2-5; 9 nucleotides agree with TRBD2. The V gene end was trimmed by 4 bases and the J gene end by 7 bases; junction bases not matched to a gene: 22. The CDR3 contains 19 residues. Per the germline V gene, CDR1 is MDHEN and CDR2 is SYDVKM. CDR3 sequence: CASSYPPSGIVFRGSTQYF. The DNA of the CDR3 is TGTGCCAGCAGTTACCCCCCTAGCGGGATAGTGTTTAGGGGGTCGACCCAGTACTTC.

The V call is TRBV2, the J call TRBJ1-4; TRBD1 might be the D (5 bases). There are 15 residues in the CDR3. Deletions cut 6 bases from V and 2 bases from J, with 13 bases between. Germline CDR1 is SNHLY and CDR2 is FYNNEI. Here the CDR3 reads CASSGLGGTNEKLFF. CDR3 bases: TGTGCCAGCAGCGGATTGGGGGGGACTAATGAAAAACTGTTTTTT.

This clone appeared once. This chain connects TRBV2 to TRBJ2-1; D is ambiguous. Germline values: CDR1 SNHLY, CDR2 FYNNEI. The CDR3 runs 12 residues. The V end was cut by 6 bases, the J end by 8 bases, with 11 bases between. The CDR3, as DNA: TGTGCCAGCAGAGACCTCACATATGAGCAGTTCTTC. It yields the protein CASRDLTYEQFF.

This chain uses TRBV5-4 with TRBJ2-6; D gene ambiguous. The V end was cut by 10 bases, the J end by 1 base, with 9 bases between. Looked up from germline, CDR1 is SGHNT and CDR2 is YYREEE (reference sequence). There are 13 residues in the CDR3. CDR3 protein: CAGRASGANVLTF. DNA of the CDR3: TGTGCCGGGCGCGCTTCTGGGGCCAACGTCCTGACTTTC. The full variable domain, its missing parts supplied by reference TRBV5-4 and TRBJ2-6, is ETGVTQSPTHLIKTRGQQVTLRCSSQSGHNTVSWYQQALGQGPQFIFQYYREEENGRGNFPPRFSGLQFPNYSSELNVNALELDDSALYLCAGRASGANVLTFGAGSRLTVL.

The chain employs TRBV6-5 and TRBJ2-1, with 7 bases aligning to TRBD2. The trim removed 6 bases at V and 4 bases at J, leaving 9 bases unmatched. Germline CDR1 reads MNHEY; CDR2 reads SVGAGI. This CDR3 region has 15 residues. The CDR3 here is CASSWGRGQYNEQFF. For the CDR3, the DNA is TGTGCCAGCAGCTGGGGGAGGGGCCAATACAATGAGCAGTTCTTC.

The chain carries TRBV7-8 and TRBJ2-1; TRBD1 matches 9 bases. This CDR3 contains 14 residues. CDR1 is SGHVS and CDR2 is FQNEAQ in the germline V gene. The V gene end was trimmed by 7 bases and the J gene end by 7 bases; junction bases not matched to a gene: 8. CDR3 in amino acids: CASTPGTGNNEQFF. The CDR3 nucleotides read TGTGCCAGCACTCCAGGGACAGGGAATAATGAGCAGTTCTTC.

The CDR3 loop reads CASSENRVDTEAFF. The CDR3 DNA sequence: TGCGCCAGCAGTGAAAACAGGGTAGACACTGAAGCTTTCTTT. The chain links TRBV10-2 to TRBJ1-1, with D maybe TRBD1 (6 bases). This CDR3 is built from 14 residues. The V gene's germline CDR1 is WSHSY and CDR2 SAAADI. V lost 3 bases and J 3 bases, leaving 11 bases between the germline ends.

This clone was seen at least ten times. This chain uses TRBV4-1 with TRBJ2-3, with D tentatively TRBD1 or TRBD2 (5 bases each). The CDR3 covers 17 residues. CDR1 and CDR2 from the germline V gene are MGHRA and YSYEKL. Trimming removed 4 bases at V and 1 base at J, with 18 bases between. CDR3 in DNA: TGCGCCAGCAGCCTCCCCCGGAACCTGGGGGGCACAGATACGCAGTATTTT. This translates into CASSLPRNLGGTDTQYF.

J is TRBJ2-7 and V is TRBV7-6; 9 nucleotides line up with TRBD1. From germline, CDR1 is SGHVS and CDR2 FNYEAQ. The CDR3 is 13 amino acids. V trimming: 5 bases; J trimming: 2 bases; junction bases outside the gene matches: 1. The DNA of the CDR3 is TGTGCCAGCAGCCGACAGGGGGCCTACGAGCAGTACTTC. This encodes CASSRQGAYEQYF.

This chain uses TRBV30 with TRBJ2-7; D is possibly TRBD1 (6 bases). The CDR3 spans 12 residues. Looked up from germline, CDR1 is GTSNPN and CDR2 is SVGIG (reference sequence). The V end lost 3 bases, the J end lost 2 bases, and 8 bases lay between the germline ends. The CDR3 spells CAWSRGTYEQYF. CDR3 DNA: TGTGCCTGGAGCAGGGGCACCTACGAGCAGTACTTC.

This clone came up a few times. This chain uses TRBV7-2 with TRBJ2-5, with TRBD2 matching 7 bases. V shed 2 bases, J shed 5 bases, and the junction held 11 bases outside the gene matches. The CDR3 runs 16 residues. Germline V gene data show CDR1 as SGHTA and CDR2 as FQGNSA. This chain's CDR3 is CASSLHSSGTWETQYF. CDR3 coding DNA: TGTGCCAGCAGCTTACACTCCAGCGGGACTTGGGAGACCCAGTACTTC.

The rearrangement links TRBV5-1 to TRBJ1-4, with TRBD1 matching over 8 bases. The germline gives CDR1 SGHRS, CDR2 YFSETQ. V trimming: 0 bases; J trimming: 4 bases; junction bases outside the gene matches: 5. CDR3 size: 16 residues. The CDR3 sequence is CASSLGTGILNEKLFF. DNA of the CDR3: TGCGCCAGCAGCTTGGGGACAGGGATACTTAATGAAAAACTGTTTTTT.

This clone was picked up one time. This sequence joins TRBV30 and TRBJ2-2; 7 nucleotides match TRBD2. Germline V CDR1 and CDR2: GTSNPN, SVGIG (reference sequence). J lost 7 bases, V lost 5 bases, and 10 bases had no gene match. The CDR3 is made up of 14 amino acids. CDR3 in amino acids: CAWGTGGSVGELFF. CDR3 nucleotide sequence: TGTGCCTGGGGTACAGGCGGGAGCGTCGGGGAGCTGTTTTTT.

The genes are TRBV5-1 and TRBJ2-3; 8 bases line up with TRBD1. The length of the CDR3 is 15 residues. CDR1 SGHRS and CDR2 YFSETQ come from the germline V gene. V was pared by 4 bases and J by 1 base, with 5 bases of the junction left unmatched. CDR3 nucleotides: TGCGCCAGCAGCCTGCCGGGACAGGGCACAGATACGCAGTATTTT. It yields the protein CASSLPGQGTDTQYF.